A single sample is the source of the 4 T cell receptor beta chains below, sequenced in a study of Graves' ophthalmopathy and Graves' hyperthyroidism (dated by TCRdb to the late 2010s). Sequencing instrument: Illumina HiSeq 2000. TCR beta CDR3 regions were amplified from RNA transcripts for repertoire sequencing. The first round was an RT-PCR using HTBI primers with the Qiagen OneStep RT-PCR kit, and this first round was followed by a second-round multiplex PCR, then size selection and purification. TCRdb cleaned the public reads at Q25 with fastp, built clones with MiXCR and kept in-frame beta chains. Records with the same CDR3 protein are collapsed into one entry carrying the most frequent genes and DNA. Recorded for this sample are around 660,000 distinct CDR3 sequences; more than 40% of them occurred a single time. Of the sample, about 3.3% is held by the ten largest clones. The sequenced sample consisted of peripheral blood. The receptors were gathered from an adult man with Graves' ophthalmopathy.

This clonotype was seen ten or more times. V gene TRBV6-6 combines with J gene TRBJ1-1, with D unclear. Germline V CDR1 and CDR2: MNHNY, SVGAGI (reference sequence). The CDR3 contains 15 residues. V lost 0 bases to trimming and J lost 1 base, with 9 bases between them. This CDR3 reads CASSYSRERNTEAFF. Written as DNA, the CDR3 is TGTGCCAGCAGTTACTCGAGGGAGAGGAACACTGAAGCTTTCTTT.

About this clonotype: At one end the junction does not follow the germline gene, possibly because of a read error. The V gene is TRBV2, the J gene TRBJ1-2; D is uncertain. Germline V gene data show CDR1 as SNHLY and CDR2 as FYNNEI. This CDR3 is 11 amino acids long. In DNA form, the CDR3 reads TGTGCTAGCAGATCGGAGGACGGCTACACCTTC. It specifies CASRSEDGYTF.

This rearrangement joins TRBV24-1 to TRBJ2-2, with TRBD2 as a possible D gene (6 bases). The germline CDR1 and CDR2 sequences are KGHDR and SFDVKD. The length of the CDR3 is 15 residues. V shed 4 bases and J shed 2 bases, with 10 bases lying between them. CDR3 sequence (DNA): TGTGCCACCAGTGAGGGCGGGGCCAACACCGGGGAGCTGTTTTTT. Translated: CATSEGGANTGELFF.

The V call is TRBV9, the J call TRBJ2-7; a possible D gene is TRBD1 (5 bases). CDR1 SGDLS and CDR2 YYNGEE come from the germline V gene. The CDR3 spans 15 residues. Deletions cut 4 bases from V and 6 bases from J, with 20 bases between. CDR3 coding DNA: TGTGCCAGCAGCCGAACCGGACAAATCCTTACCGAGCAGTACTTC. Translating gives CASSRTGQILTEQYF.